One sample yielded the 5 T cell receptor beta chains listed below, sequenced in a study of T cell responses to AZD1222 COVID-19 vaccine (dated by TCRdb to the early 2020s). The sample's time point label, in plain terms: about 28 days (+/-7) after the second vaccine dose. The library came from the immunoSEQ multiplex PCR assay. TCRdb's version of the immuneACCESS table is confined to in-frame rearrangements and falls short of the full clone set. An unresolved V gene accounts for under half of the shortfall where checked; the remainder is of unknown origin. This sample is represented by 250,000 to 300,000 clones; about 94% of them were singletons. The ten largest clones add up to around 0.5% of the sample. Here the sequenced sample was peripheral blood, taken 28 days after the second AZD1222 dose. Source of these receptors: an adult who received the AZD1222 COVID-19 vaccine.

CDR3: CASSAGPEGGQPQHF. CDR3 nucleotide sequence: TGCGCCAGCAGCGCCGGACCAGAGGGTGGTCAGCCCCAGCATTTT. J is TRBJ1-5 and V is TRBV5-1; no clear D. The germline V gene has CDR1 SGHRS and CDR2 YFSETQ. V was cut by 4 bases and J by 6 bases, with 17 bases left in between. The CDR3 covers 15 residues.

This clone was picked up one time. The gene calls are TRBV7-3 and TRBJ2-3; 10 bases line up with TRBD1. CDR3 length equals 14 residues. From germline, CDR1 is SGHTA and CDR2 FQGTGA. The V and J ends lost 5 bases and 5 bases, in that order; junction bases with no gene match: 4. The CDR3 DNA reads as TGTGCCAGCAGCAAGACAGGGGGCAAAGATACGCAGTATTTT. This translates into CASSKTGGKDTQYF.

A remark on this clone: The same CDR3 is also encoded by other DNA sequences in this sample. V is TRBV20-1 and J is TRBJ1-2; D is ambiguous. Trimming removed 1 base at V and 4 bases at J, with 4 bases between. This CDR3 is 11 amino acids long. Germline lookup yields CDR1 DFQATT and CDR2 SNEGSKA (reference sequence). The CDR3 protein is CSARVGYGYTF. The CDR3 coding sequence is TGCAGTGCTAGAGTTGGCTATGGCTACACCTTC.

CDR3 region: CASMVSGPYEQYF. The DNA for the CDR3 is TGTGCCAGCATGGTGAGCGGCCCCTACGAGCAGTACTTC. V usage is TRBV28 and J usage is TRBJ2-7, with TRBD2 as a possible D gene (5 bases). Germline V CDR1 and CDR2: MDHEN, SYDVKM. Trimming removed 7 bases at V and 2 bases at J, with 12 bases between. The CDR3 covers 13 residues.

The gene calls are TRBV7-8 and TRBJ2-4, with 7 bases aligning to TRBD2. The CDR3 is 17 residues long. The trim removed 1 base at V and 5 bases at J, leaving 11 bases unmatched. Germline-derived CDR1 and CDR2 are SGHVS and FQNEAQ. The CDR3 bases are TGTGCCAGCAGCTTAGTGGCCCGTCCGGGGAGGGAAAACATTCAGTACTTC. Residues: CASSLVARPGRENIQYF.